This T cell receptor (beta chain) was found in a study of blood T cell repertoires in COVID-19. Study-level information: Some COVID-19 samples were acute and others convalescent; all came from the United States, Italy and Spain. From T cells, B-cell-depleted T cells, or PBMCs came the material, which was cDNA or gDNA.

Germline-derived CDR1 and CDR2 are SEHNR and FQNEAQ (reference sequence). This CDR3 comprises 14 residues. V was trimmed by 5 bases and J by 0 bases, leaving 11 bases between them. Clones were read by immunoSEQ multiplex PCR, and TCRdb kept only the in-frame ones, dropping some. This sample has under 250,000 clones, with 70% to 85% found just once. This clone appeared once. Recruitment covered fewer than 25 US areas and drew participants whose ages spanned about 18 to 90 years. Cohorts were determined from participant-reported clinical history. The material sequenced was PBMCs or T cells enriched from blood (not recorded which). The V and J genes are TRBV7-9 and TRBJ2-7; D uncertain. The source of this sequence is a woman aged 60-75 years who had recovered from COVID-19. The DNA for the CDR3 is TGTGCCAGCAGCCACGGTGGGCTCTCCTACGAGCAGTACTTC. Translated, it gives CASSHGGLSYEQYF.